This T cell receptor beta chain was observed in a study of cytomegalovirus exposure and HLA in healthy donors. Study results and limitations: A list of roughly 160 TCR beta chains associated with cytomegalovirus was given.

In regard to this clone: Its antigen is unidentified.

Amplification used 60 Vbeta primers and 13 Jbeta primers. Clones were read by immunoSEQ multiplex PCR, and TCRdb kept only the in-frame ones, dropping some. The repertoire holds 70,000 or so clones, with roughly 86% as singletons. The CDR3 has 18 residues. Trimming took 4 bases from V and 2 from J; bases not matched to a gene: 18. Germline CDR1 and CDR2: SGHDT and YYEEEE. The sample consisted of PBMCs. The source is a man between 18 and 35 years old in good health and CMV-seronegative. V usage is TRBV5-6 and J usage is TRBJ2-7; 7 positions match TRBD2. CDR3: CASSRSGGRASGTYEQYF. The CDR3 region has the DNA TGTGCCAGCAGCCGGTCGGGGGGTCGGGCTAGCGGAACCTACGAGCAGTACTTC.